The 20 T cell receptor beta chains in this list originate from one sample, sequenced in a study of response to subunit inactivated influenza vaccine (dated 2018 in TCRdb). The protocol used for the library was RT-PCR. Instrument used: Illumina HiSeq 2500. The public reads were run again by TCRdb, first through fastp at Q25 and then through MiXCR, and only productive beta chains were kept. Rows with a matching CDR3 protein are joined into one entry that keeps the most common DNA and genes. This sample has about 190,000 distinct CDR3 sequences in its table, and over 13% of those were observed once. Roughly 26% of the sample is in the top ten clones. The sample here was CD8+ T cells sorted from PBMCs, taken less than 6 days after vaccination. These receptor sequences come from a man aged 50 to 59 who received an inactivated influenza vaccine. Donor details come from another sample of the same person, matched by shared clones.

The gene calls are TRBV10-3 and TRBJ2-3; possible D gene TRBD2, 5 bases. The germline V gene encodes CDR1 ENHRY and CDR2 SYGVKD. Trimming removed 0 bases at V and 0 bases at J, with 13 bases between. This CDR3 is 17 amino acids long. CDR3 loop: CAISESGGRTSTDTQYF. In nucleotides, the CDR3 is TGTGCCATCAGTGAGTCAGGCGGGCGTACGAGCACAGATACGCAGTATTTT.

J is TRBJ2-3 and V is TRBV29-1, with 7 bases matching TRBD2. The trim removed 6 bases at V and 2 bases at J, leaving 8 bases unmatched. CDR3 length: 14 amino acids. Germline values: CDR1 SQVTM, CDR2 ANQGSEA. CDR3 bases: TGCAGCGTGTCACTACTAGCGCCCACAGATACGCAGTATTTT. Translated, it gives CSVSLLAPTDTQYF.

The rearrangement uses TRBV6-2 or TRBV6-3 and TRBJ2-7; D unresolved. The CDR3 has 13 amino acids. The V gene's germline CDR1 is MNHEY and CDR2 SVGEGT. V lost 7 bases to trimming and J lost 2 bases, with 12 bases between them. In nucleotides, the CDR3 is TGTGCCAGCATGGAGCCGGTCGCCTACGAGCAGTACTTC. Protein: CASMEPVAYEQYF.

Only a few counts were recorded for this clonotype. The J gene is TRBJ1-3, the V gene TRBV29-1; D not resolved. The CDR3 totals 14 residues. The germline V gene encodes CDR1 SQVTM and CDR2 ANQGSEA. V dropped 3 bases and J dropped 0 bases, with 9 bases sitting between them. This CDR3 is CSVDVGISGNTIYF. The CDR3 DNA is TGCAGCGTTGATGTGGGAATCTCTGGAAACACCATATATTTT. The whole variable domain, filled in from reference TRBV29-1 and TRBJ1-3, reads SAVISQKPSRDICQRGTSLTIQCQVDSQVTMMFWYRQQPGQSLTLIATANQGSEATYESGFVIDKFPISRPNLTFSTLTVSNMSPEDSSIYLCSVDVGISGNTIYFGEGSWLTVV.

The chain combines TRBV7-8 with TRBJ2-5; TRBD2 agrees at 9 bases. Trimming took 2 bases from V and 5 from J; bases not matched to a gene: 9. Germline CDR1 is SGHVS and CDR2 is FQNEAQ. The CDR3 length is 16 residues. The CDR3, as DNA: TGTGCCAGCAGCTTACTGATTAGCGGGAGTGACGAGACCCAGTACTTC. It specifies CASSLLISGSDETQYF. Drawing the rest from reference TRBV7-8 and TRBJ2-5, the complete variable domain is GAGVSQSPRYKVAKRGQDVALRCDPISGHVSLFWYQQALGQGPEFLTYFQNEAQLDKSGLPSDRFFAERPEGSVSTLKIQRTQQEDSAVYLCASSLLISGSDETQYFGPGTRLLVL.

The chain joins TRBV20-1 to TRBJ2-5; no reliable D call. Germline lookup yields CDR1 DFQATT and CDR2 SNEGSKA (reference sequence). The CDR3 contains 10 residues. CDR3 region: CIRFQETQYF. CDR3 in DNA: TGCATTAGGTTCCAAGAGACCCAGTACTTC.

As regards this clonotype: One end of the junction fails to match germline, which may point to a read error. The J gene is TRBJ2-1, the V gene TRBV4-3, with D perhaps assigned TRBD1 or TRBD2 (5 bases each). Germline CDR1 reads LGHNA; CDR2 reads YSLEER. The CDR3 covers 12 residues. CDR3 DNA sequence: TGCGCCAGCAGCCGGGACCCCAATGACCAGTTCTTC. Translation: CASSRDPNDQFF.

This clonotype was counted between two and nine times. The chain couples TRBV27 to TRBJ1-5; no firm D call. Trimming cost V 4 bases and J 4 bases, with 8 bases left between them. Germline CDR1 and CDR2: MNHEY and SMNVEV (reference sequence). The CDR3 is made up of 13 amino acids. The CDR3 reads CASSWRVNQPQHF. The CDR3 DNA reads TGTGCCAGCAGTTGGCGGGTTAATCAGCCCCAGCATTTT.

V is TRBV15 and J is TRBJ1-1; a weak D match, TRBD1 (6 bases). The CDR3 is 15 residues long. V was pared by 5 bases and J by 5 bases, with 18 bases between. Germline CDR1 and CDR2: LNHNV and YYDKDF (reference sequence). The CDR3 coding sequence is TGTGCCACCAGCCCGAGGGGGGGCGGGAGGACTGAAGCTTTCTTT. It translates to CATSPRGGGRTEAFF.

The genes are TRBV9 and TRBJ2-3; 7 nucleotides agree with TRBD2. The germline CDR1 and CDR2 sequences are SGDLS and YYNGEE. V lost 4 bases and J lost 6; bases outside the gene matches: 11. The CDR3 runs 15 residues. CDR3 amino acids: CASSPILLAIDTQYF. The CDR3 DNA sequence: TGTGCCAGCAGCCCCATTTTACTAGCGATTGATACGCAGTATTTT.

There are a few counts of this clonotype. The chain links TRBV20-1 to TRBJ2-5, with D uncertain. The CDR3 is made up of 15 amino acids. Trimming pared 6 bases from V and 2 bases from J, leaving 19 bases between. Per germline, CDR1 DFQATT and CDR2 SNEGSKA (reference sequence). The CDR3 loop is CSAPPSAYPQETQYF. In nucleotides, the CDR3 is TGCAGTGCGCCCCCGAGCGCATATCCTCAAGAGACCCAGTACTTC.

The chain employs TRBV5-1 and TRBJ1-1; D not certain. The CDR3 sequence is 13 residues long. V lost 3 bases, J lost 0 bases, and 6 bases lay in between. Germline V gene sequence: CDR1 SGHRS, CDR2 YFSETQ. Here the CDR3 reads CASSSSLNTEAFF. CDR3 nucleotide sequence: TGCGCCAGCAGCTCTTCTTTGAACACTGAAGCTTTCTTT. Variable domain in full (rest from reference TRBV5-1 and TRBJ1-1): KAGVTQTPRYLIKTRGQQVTLSCSPISGHRSVSWYQQTPGQGLQFLFEYFSETQRNKGNFPGRFSGRQFSNSRSEMNVSTLELGDSALYLCASSSSLNTEAFFGQGTRLTVV.

In this sample, this clonotype turned up a few times. This rearrangement joins TRBV9 to TRBJ2-1; 8 nucleotides match TRBD1. The CDR3 has 19 amino acids. The V gene end was trimmed by 0 bases and the J gene end by 5 bases; junction bases not matched to a gene: 16. Germline values: CDR1 SGDLS, CDR2 YYNGEE. The CDR3 loop is CASSVGGRGPLAANNEQFF. Here the CDR3 DNA reads TGTGCCAGCAGCGTAGGTGGCAGGGGGCCGCTAGCCGCTAACAATGAGCAGTTCTTC.

V gene TRBV9 combines with J gene TRBJ2-1; 7 positions agree with TRBD1. With V trimmed by 2 bases and J by 9 bases, 14 bases remained unmatched. Germline CDR1 SGDLS, CDR2 YYNGEE. The CDR3 extends over 16 amino acids. The CDR3 protein is CASSVATGATWGEQFF. CDR3 nucleotides: TGTGCCAGCAGCGTGGCAACAGGGGCCACTTGGGGTGAGCAGTTCTTC.

This clonotype was counted between two and nine times. The chain joins TRBV4-3 to TRBJ1-4; D unclear. CDR3 size: 15 residues. V was shortened by 0 bases and J by 1 base, with 6 bases between the two germline ends. Per germline, CDR1 LGHNA and CDR2 YSLEER. For the CDR3, the DNA is TGCGCCAGCAGCCAAGATCCAGGAACTAATGAAAAACTGTTTTTT. Amino acid sequence: CASSQDPGTNEKLFF.

This clonotype was seen a handful of times. This chain joins TRBV10-3 and TRBJ2-3; D is possibly TRBD1 (5 bases). V was shortened by 3 bases and J by 0 bases, with 7 bases between the two germline ends. The CDR3 covers 14 residues. Germline V gives CDR1 ENHRY, CDR2 SYGVKD. DNA for the CDR3: TGTGCCATCAGTGAAGACAGTAGCACAGATACGCAGTATTTT. It specifies CAISEDSSTDTQYF.

This chain uses TRBV20-1 with TRBJ2-2; TRBD2 is a possible D gene (5 bases). Looked up from germline, CDR1 is DFQATT and CDR2 is SNEGSKA (reference sequence). Trimming left V 5 bases short and J 6 bases short, with 16 bases between. The CDR3 spans 14 residues. CDR3 sequence reads: CSAPKGGSAGELFF. Written as DNA, the CDR3 is TGCAGTGCTCCAAAAGGCGGGTCTGCCGGGGAGCTGTTTTTT.

The chain recombines TRBV6-1 with TRBJ1-5; TRBD1 is a possible D gene (5 bases). Germline CDR1 MNHNS, CDR2 SASEGT. Trimming removed 1 base at V and 4 bases at J, with 11 bases between. The CDR3 has 15 amino acids. This chain's CDR3 is CASSEVKGRNQPQHF. CDR3 nucleotides: TGTGCCAGCAGTGAAGTCAAGGGACGAAATCAGCCCCAGCATTTT.

The chain has TRBV4-2 and TRBJ2-2; maybe TRBD1 (6 bases). Germline V gene sequence: CDR1 LGHNA, CDR2 YNFKEQ. CDR3 length: 15 residues. V was clipped by 0 bases and J by 2 bases, with 7 bases between them. The CDR3 region has the DNA TGTGCCAGCAGCCAAGAGGACAGAAACACCGGGGAGCTGTTTTTT. Protein product: CASSQEDRNTGELFF.

V gene TRBV9 combines with J gene TRBJ2-1; 11 positions agree with TRBD2. V dropped 6 bases and J dropped 6; count of bases not matched to a gene: 5. CDR1 and CDR2 (germline): SGDLS, YYNGEE. CDR3 length equals 14 residues. The CDR3 spells CASTTSGSPNEQFF. CDR3 nucleotides: TGTGCCAGCACAACTAGCGGGAGTCCCAATGAGCAGTTCTTC.